This T cell receptor (beta chain) was identified in a study of spatial heterogeneity in lung cancer. Per germline, CDR1 MNHEY and CDR2 SVGAGI. V lost 6 bases, J lost 1 base, and 15 bases lay in between. The CDR3 is 16 residues long. Findings of the study overall: Within tumors, counts of expanded alpha and beta TCRs tracked tumor mutation counts.

With respect to this clonotype: What it recognizes is unknown.

A single record per CDR3 protein comes from TCRdb applying MiXCR to the 5' RACE reads. Among 100,000 to 110,000 distinct CDR3 sequences listed, approximately 4.7% were seen once. Time point: sample taken at primary tumor resection. Unsorted whole RNA samples from tumor, nontumor lung or frozen PBMC were sequenced. This TCR came from a male donor with early-stage non-small cell lung cancer. The starting material was lung tumor tissue, obtained at surgery. The J gene is TRBJ2-2, the V gene TRBV6-5; possibly TRBD1 or TRBD2 for D (5 bases each). The CDR3 loop reads CASSQRAGGNTGELFF. The CDR3 DNA reads as TGTGCCAGCAGCCAACGGGCTGGGGGGAACACCGGGGAGCTGTTTTTT.